Presented here are 7 T cell receptor beta chains from one specimen sequenced in a study of blood T cells in healthy people across ages. A second PCR of 7 to 11 cycles used a sample-barcoded 5' primer and a J-beta primer mix. TCRdb re-called the 5' RACE reads through MiXCR, storing one row per CDR3 protein. This table has around 800,000 distinct CDR3 sequences, 35% to 60% appearing once. Sequencing used blood. These receptors originate from a man at least 80 years old in good health.

The J gene is TRBJ2-5, the V gene TRBV20-1, with D perhaps assigned TRBD1 or TRBD2 (7 bases each). This CDR3 comprises 14 residues. Per the germline V gene, CDR1 is DFQATT and CDR2 is SNEGSKA (reference sequence). V lost 6 bases and J 11 bases, leaving 25 bases between the germline ends. CDR3 sequence reads: CSAEGASGYNEQYF. The CDR3 nucleotides are TGCAGTGCCGAGGGGGCTAGCGGCTACAATGAGCAGTACTTC.

CDR3 amino acids: CSALDSYYGYTF. The CDR3 region has the DNA TGCAGTGCTCTGGACAGCTACTATGGCTACACCTTC. J is TRBJ1-2 and V is TRBV20-1; the D gene is possibly TRBD1 (6 bases). The CDR3 loop spans 12 amino acids. Germline CDR1 reads DFQATT; CDR2 reads SNEGSKA (reference sequence). V shed 5 bases and J shed 3 bases, with 10 bases lying between them.

The genes are TRBV6-1 and TRBJ2-3; 7 bases align to TRBD1. CDR1 is MNHNS, CDR2 SASEGT, per germline. The CDR3 contains 15 residues. The ends lost 5 bases at V and 5 bases at J; junction bases unmatched: 10. The CDR3 protein is CASSPGTGELDTQYF. The CDR3 nucleotides read TGTGCCAGCAGTCCCGGTACAGGGGAATTAGATACGCAGTATTTT.

The chain combines TRBV15 with TRBJ2-5; TRBD1 or TRBD2 may be the D gene (5 bases each). Near its end, the DNA agrees better with TRBJ2-7, so the J call may be wrong. CDR3 length: 16 amino acids. From germline, CDR1 is LNHNV and CDR2 YYDKDF (reference sequence). The CDR3 protein is CATSRDLGDVTYEQYF. CDR3 nucleotides: TGTGCCACCAGCAGAGATCTGGGGGACGTAACTTACGAGCAGTACTTC.

The chain employs TRBV5-1 and TRBJ2-2; unclear D gene. The CDR3 is 14 amino acids. V gave up 2 bases and J gave up 6 bases, with 11 bases separating them. Germline V gene sequence: CDR1 SGHRS, CDR2 YFSETQ. The CDR3 DNA reads TGCGCCAGCAGCTTTACGAGCGACTCCGGGGAGCTGTTTTTT. Amino acid sequence: CASSFTSDSGELFF.

This clonotype occurred many times. The CDR3 protein is CSARAGGNQETQYF. The CDR3, as DNA: TGCAGTGCTAGAGCCGGCGGGAACCAAGAGACCCAGTACTTC. This chain uses TRBV20-1 with TRBJ2-5; D might be TRBD2 (6 bases). The CDR3 runs to 14 residues. V shed 1 base and J shed 0 bases, with 9 bases lying between them. The germline CDR1 and CDR2 sequences are DFQATT and SNEGSKA (reference sequence).

The V call is TRBV27, the J call TRBJ2-5, with 7 bases aligning to TRBD2. The last part of the DNA fits TRBJ2-7 better; the J call may be wrong. Germline V gives CDR1 MNHEY, CDR2 SMNVEV (reference sequence). CDR3 length: 14 amino acids. The CDR3 DNA reads TGTGCCAGCAGACAAGGATGGGAGGGCCACGAGCAGTACTTC. Translating it yields CASRQGWEGHEQYF.